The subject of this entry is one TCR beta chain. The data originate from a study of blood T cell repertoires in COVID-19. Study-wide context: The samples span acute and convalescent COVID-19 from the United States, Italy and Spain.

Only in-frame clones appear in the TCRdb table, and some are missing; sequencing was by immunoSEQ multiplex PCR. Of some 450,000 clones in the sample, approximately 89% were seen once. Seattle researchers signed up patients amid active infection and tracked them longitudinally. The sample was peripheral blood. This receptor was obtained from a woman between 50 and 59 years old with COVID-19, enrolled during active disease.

The CDR3, as DNA: TGTGCCAGTATGAGGGATATTGGCTATGGCTACACCTTC. Amino acid sequence: CASMRDIGYGYTF. This chain connects TRBV19 to TRBJ1-2; D is ambiguous. The V gene's germline CDR1 is LNHDA and CDR2 SQIVND (reference sequence). The CDR3 is 13 amino acids. Trimming removed 7 bases at V and 4 bases at J, with 13 bases between.